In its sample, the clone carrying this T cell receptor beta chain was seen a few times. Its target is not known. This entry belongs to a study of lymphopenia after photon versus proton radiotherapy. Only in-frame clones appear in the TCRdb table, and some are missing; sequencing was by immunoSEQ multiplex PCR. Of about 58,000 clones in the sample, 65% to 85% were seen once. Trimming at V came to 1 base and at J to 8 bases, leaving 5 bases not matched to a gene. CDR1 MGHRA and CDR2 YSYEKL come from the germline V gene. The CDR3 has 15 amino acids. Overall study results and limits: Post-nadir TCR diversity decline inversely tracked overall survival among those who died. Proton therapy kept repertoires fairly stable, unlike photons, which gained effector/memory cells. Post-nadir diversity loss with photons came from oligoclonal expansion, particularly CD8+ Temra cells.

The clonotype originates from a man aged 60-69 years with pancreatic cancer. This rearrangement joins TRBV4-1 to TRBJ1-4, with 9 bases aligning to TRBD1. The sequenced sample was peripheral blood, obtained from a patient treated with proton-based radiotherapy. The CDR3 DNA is TGCGCCAGCAGCCAAGCCGGGACAGGGAACGAAAAACTGTTTTTT. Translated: CASSQAGTGNEKLFF.